The next 26 T cell receptor beta chains were all read from a single sample in a study of glioma-infiltrating T cells. The iRepertoire nested amplicon-rescue multiplex PCR amplified TCR alpha and beta CDR3s from RNA. TCRdb fed the multiplex PCR reads into MiXCR, producing one record per CDR3 protein. The sample holds 90,000 to 100,000 distinct CDR3 sequences; 40% are singletons and the top ten take under 40%. The specimen sequenced was glioma tissue, nonneoplastic brain tissue, or PBMCs (not recorded which). Every receptor here comes from a human donor with low-grade glioma or glioblastoma, undergoing nonglioma brain surgery, or in good health (not recorded which).

The chain has TRBV2 and TRBJ2-7; TRBD1 matches 11 bases. J lost 5 bases, V lost 7 bases, and 13 bases had no gene match. CDR3 length equals 16 residues. Germline CDR1 SNHLY, CDR2 FYNNEI. CDR3 region: CASTPKGQGGSDEQYF. In DNA, the CDR3 is TGTGCCAGCACCCCTAAGGGACAGGGGGGTTCAGACGAGCAGTACTTC.

Of note for this clonotype: This may be a read error, as it is one base from a much larger clone. This chain links TRBV5-1 with TRBJ2-1; 11 bases map to TRBD2. CDR1 and CDR2 from the germline V gene are SGHRS and YFSETQ. The CDR3 is 16 amino acids. CDR3 sequence: CASREQLAGGDNKQFF. Written as DNA, the CDR3 is TGCGCCAGCAGGGAGCAATTAGCGGGAGGGGACAATAAGCAGTTCTTC.

This clonotype was counted ten times or more. The chain is built from TRBV29-1 and TRBJ2-1; TRBD2 agrees at 13 bases. V lost 0 bases and J lost 7; bases outside the gene matches: 9. CDR3 length: 17 amino acids. CDR1 is SQVTM, CDR2 ANQGSEA, per germline. This CDR3 reads CSVEDSLAGGPFNEQFF. CDR3 DNA sequence: TGCAGCGTTGAAGATTCACTAGCGGGAGGGCCTTTTAATGAGCAGTTCTTC.

This clonotype has a count of ten or more. V gene TRBV28 combines with J gene TRBJ1-4, with 7 bases lining up with TRBD1. The CDR3 is made up of 14 amino acids. CDR1 MDHEN and CDR2 SYDVKM come from the germline V gene. V lost 1 base to trimming and J lost 8 bases; unmatched junction nucleotides: 4. The CDR3 here is CASSLSGGGEKLFF. The CDR3 coding sequence is TGTGCCAGCAGTTTATCAGGGGGTGGCGAAAAACTGTTTTTT.

V is TRBV7-9 and J is TRBJ1-2; TRBD1 matches at 9 bases. Per germline, CDR1 SEHNR and CDR2 FQNEAQ (reference sequence). Trimming cost V 4 bases and J 6 bases; bases outside gene matches: 12. This CDR3 region has 16 residues. The CDR3 region has the DNA TGTGCCAGCAGCTCCACCACCTCACAGGGGGCAGATGGCTACACCTTC. Translation: CASSSTTSQGADGYTF.

This clonotype was observed at least ten times. The rearrangement links TRBV24-1 to TRBJ2-2; no definite D call. Germline V gives CDR1 KGHDR, CDR2 SFDVKD. The CDR3 spans 15 residues. V dropped 3 bases and J dropped 2 bases, with 9 bases sitting between them. CDR3 residues: CATSDARHNTGELFF. The CDR3 DNA follows: TGTGCCACCAGTGATGCACGACATAACACCGGGGAGCTGTTTTTT.

This chain links TRBV29-1 with TRBJ2-3, with D perhaps matching TRBD1 or TRBD2 (5 bases each). Looked up from germline, CDR1 is SQVTM and CDR2 is ANQGSEA. This CDR3 contains 18 residues. Trimming cost V 1 base and J 1 base, with 21 bases left between them. The CDR3 nucleotides are TGCAGCGTTGAAGTTATCCCCGGGACCCATGTACGCACAGATACGCAGTATTTT. It encodes CSVEVIPGTHVRTDTQYF.

This clonotype was observed at least ten times. V is TRBV2 and J is TRBJ2-1; D remains ambiguous. The germline V gene has CDR1 SNHLY and CDR2 FYNNEI. The CDR3 runs to 12 residues. Trimming left V 2 bases short and J 10 bases short, with 9 bases between. Here the CDR3 reads CASSEPPAEQFF. Here the CDR3 DNA reads TGTGCCAGCAGTGAACCCCCCGCGGAGCAGTTCTTC.

The sample holds many counts of this clonotype. V and J are TRBV2 and TRBJ2-1; 8 bases line up with TRBD2. This CDR3 region has 14 residues. With 3 bases clipped from V and 9 bases from J, the junction kept 7 bases outside the gene matches. CDR1 is SNHLY, CDR2 FYNNEI, per germline. The CDR3 reads CASSEVAGGSEQFF. The CDR3 coding sequence is TGTGCCAGCAGTGAGGTGGCGGGGGGAAGTGAGCAGTTCTTC.

At least ten counts were recorded for this clonotype. V and J are TRBV30 and TRBJ1-1, with a possible D match to TRBD1 (5 bases). The CDR3 runs to 13 residues. V lost 5 bases and J 3 bases, leaving 13 bases between the germline ends. CDR1 and CDR2 from the germline V gene are GTSNPN and SVGIG (reference sequence). The CDR3 DNA reads as TGTGCCTGGTCAACCACGGGGGACACTGAAGCTTTCTTT. This encodes CAWSTTGDTEAFF.

Comment on this clonotype: This sequence may be a read error, since a much larger clone differs from it by one base. This chain connects TRBV5-4 to TRBJ2-1, with D tentatively TRBD2 (5 bases). Germline V lookup: CDR1 SGHNT, CDR2 YYREEE (reference sequence). This CDR3 has 16 amino acids. CDR3 sequence (DNA): TGTGCCAGCAGCCGCCAGAGGGCTACCTCCTACAGTGAGCAGTTCTTC. It codes for CASSRQRATSYSEQFF.

This clonotype was recorded many times. This chain's CDR3 is CSVPRPGQGTDTQYF. DNA of the CDR3: TGCAGCGTGCCCCGTCCGGGACAGGGGACCGATACGCAGTATTTT. The chain joins TRBV29-1 to TRBJ2-3; 10 bases line up with TRBD1. The CDR3 spans 15 residues. With V trimmed by 6 bases and J by 6 bases, 12 bases remained unmatched. The germline CDR1 and CDR2 sequences are SQVTM and ANQGSEA.

The gene calls are TRBV9 and TRBJ1-4; TRBD1 agrees at 7 bases. The ends lost 1 base at V and 15 bases at J; junction bases unmatched: 3. CDR1 and CDR2 (germline): SGDLS, YYNGEE. The CDR3 length is 11 residues. In nucleotides, the CDR3 is TGTGCCAGCAGCGTATCCGGGACAGTGTTTTTT. Translated, it gives CASSVSGTVFF.

The table lists this clonotype with a few counts. A much bigger clone sits one base away, suggesting this may be a read error. The V call is TRBV2, the J call TRBJ2-1, with 9 bases that match TRBD1. The CDR3 covers 14 residues. With 3 bases clipped from V and 8 bases from J, the junction kept 5 bases outside the gene matches. Germline CDR1 reads SNHLY; CDR2 reads FYNNEI. CDR3 residues: CASSDGTGSDEQFF. The CDR3 DNA reads as TGTGCCAGCAGTGATGGGACAGGGAGCGATGAGCAGTTCTTC.

This clonotype has ten or more counts. The V gene is TRBV29-1, the J gene TRBJ2-1, with D possibly TRBD1 on 7 matching bases. V gave up 7 bases and J gave up 6 bases, with 13 bases separating them. CDR3 length: 12 residues. Germline V gene data show CDR1 as SQVTM and CDR2 as ANQGSEA. The DNA for the CDR3 is TGCAGCGGTGGGGGGACAGTCAATGAGCAGTTCTTC. It codes for CSGGGTVNEQFF.

This clonotype was seen repeatedly, ten times or more. V gene TRBV7-8 combines with J gene TRBJ2-5; D not resolved. This CDR3 is 14 amino acids long. The germline V gene encodes CDR1 SGHVS and CDR2 FQNEAQ. V was pared by 5 bases and J by 1 base, with 11 bases between. CDR3 in amino acids: CASSPTLGQETQYF. The CDR3 bases are TGTGCCAGCAGCCCCACCCTCGGCCAAGAGACCCAGTACTTC.

This clonotype was counted at least ten times. The chain recombines TRBV6-6 with TRBJ2-3; D is undetermined. Trimming took off 0 bases at V and 2 bases at J, with 6 bases between the two ends. The length of the CDR3 is 14 residues. In germline, CDR1 is MNHNY, CDR2 SVGAGI (reference sequence). CDR3 DNA sequence: TGTGCCAGCAGTTACTCGGCAGACACAGATACGCAGTATTTT. The encoded protein is CASSYSADTDTQYF.

Points on this clonotype: A much more abundant neighbour one base away suggests this may be a read error. The chain recombines TRBV5-1 with TRBJ2-1; TRBD2 matches 10 bases. The length of the CDR3 is 15 residues. CDR1 SGHRS and CDR2 YFSETQ come from the germline V gene. DNA of the CDR3: TGCGCCAGCCAGGTTACTAGCGGGGATAACAATGAGCGGTTCTTC. Translating gives CASQVTSGDNNERFF.

Many counts were recorded for this clonotype. The CDR3 sequence: CASSERFGSTDTQYF. The CDR3 DNA reads TGTGCCAGCAGCGAGCGGTTCGGGTCCACAGATACGCAGTATTTT. The V and J genes are TRBV9 and TRBJ2-3; possibly TRBD2 for D (5 bases). CDR1 is SGDLS and CDR2 is YYNGEE in the germline V gene. V was cut by 3 bases and J by 2 bases, with 13 bases left in between. The CDR3 runs to 15 residues. Drawing the rest from reference TRBV9 and TRBJ2-3, the complete variable domain is DSGVTQTPKHLITATGQRVTLRCSPRSGDLSVYWYQQSLDQGLQFLIQYYNGEERAKGNILERFSAQQFPDLHSELNLSSLELGDSALYFCASSERFGSTDTQYFGPGTRLTVL.

This clonotype was detected ten times or more. This chain links TRBV11-2 with TRBJ1-4; D is unresolved. Germline values: CDR1 SGHAT, CDR2 FQNNGV. There are 14 residues in the CDR3. V lost 5 bases, J lost 7 bases, and 14 bases lay in between. The CDR3 spells CASSLRSSGEKLFF. For the CDR3, the DNA is TGTGCCAGCAGCCTACGGTCGTCGGGTGAAAAACTGTTTTTT.

This clonotype was seen many times. This chain connects TRBV19 to TRBJ2-1; 10 bases agree with TRBD1. The CDR3 runs to 15 residues. Germline V gene sequence: CDR1 LNHDA, CDR2 SQIVND (reference sequence). V was pared by 3 bases and J by 9 bases, with 8 bases of the junction left unmatched. The CDR3 sequence is CASSIPGQGPIEQFF. The CDR3 nucleotides read TGTGCCAGTAGTATCCCGGGACAGGGGCCGATTGAGCAGTTCTTC.

The table lists this clonotype with many counts. The chain uses TRBV29-1 and TRBJ1-4; D remains ambiguous. The germline V and J ends were trimmed by 6 bases and 5 bases, with 13 bases remaining between them. The CDR3 is 13 amino acids. The germline V gene encodes CDR1 SQVTM and CDR2 ANQGSEA. CDR3 nucleotide sequence: TGCAGCGTCGGTAGACAACTAAATGAAAAACTGTTTTTT. Translation gives CSVGRQLNEKLFF.

The rearrangement joins TRBV2 to TRBJ2-7; 9 nucleotides align to TRBD1. The V gene's germline CDR1 is SNHLY and CDR2 FYNNEI. V gave up 0 bases and J gave up 2 bases; unmatched junction bases: 2. CDR3 length: 15 residues. The CDR3 region has the DNA TGTGCCAGCAGTGAAGCCGGGACAGGGACCTACGAGCAGTACTTC. Amino acids: CASSEAGTGTYEQYF.

Worth noting for this clonotype: A read error may be the cause here, since a much bigger clone is one base away. The conserved phenylalanine or tryptophan is not found at the CDR3 terminus, so this likely reflects a read error. It is unclear where the CDR3 begins or ends on the DNA, so no DNA is shown, and the CDR3 is as TCRdb lists it. The V and J genes are TRBV12-3 or TRBV12-4 and TRBJ2-1; the table's D call TRBD2 went unverified against the DNA. The CDR3 spans 12 residues, counting both ends. CDR3 loop: CASSLLEGSRFS.

A note on this clonotype: An end of the junction differs from the germline gene, which may be a read error. The chain joins TRBV11-3 to TRBJ2-5; 9 bases match TRBD2. Germline V gives CDR1 SGHNT, CDR2 YENEEA. The length of the CDR3 is 15 residues. The chain's CDR3 is CASSLGSGSEEPQYF. In DNA, the CDR3 is TGTGCCAGCAGCTTAGGTAGCGGGAGTGAAGAGCCCCAGTACTTC.

Worth noting for this clonotype: As the CDR3 is not closed by the conserved phenylalanine or tryptophan, this likely results from a read error. The chain couples TRBV20-1 to TRBJ1-5; weak D call: TRBD1 (5 bases). The CDR3 runs to 15 residues. Germline lookup yields CDR1 DFQATT and CDR2 SNEGSKA (reference sequence). The CDR3 DNA reads TGTAGTGCTAGTTTACCCGGGGGGGGGAATCAGCCCCAGCATCTT. Residues: CSASLPGGGNQPQHL.